Presented here are 30 T cell receptor beta chains from one specimen sequenced in a study of blood T cell repertoires in COVID-19 (dated by TCRdb to the early 2020s). The receptor library was made with the immunoSEQ multiplex PCR assay. TCRdb obtained this table from immuneACCESS and retained in-frame rearrangements with V and J assigned. These tables miss some clones; where compared with another copy, unresolved V genes account for less than half of the shortfall, and the remainder is unexplained. For this sample the table gives about 120,000 clones, of which 70% to 80% were detected only once. The top ten clones comprise approximately 25% of the sample. The material sequenced was peripheral blood. The receptors were sampled from a human donor in a cohort sampled during active COVID-19.

The chain has TRBV7-2 and TRBJ2-3, with D perhaps matching TRBD2 (6 bases). With 3 bases removed from V and 6 bases from J, the gap between germline ends came to 10 bases. The CDR3 extends over 13 amino acids. CDR1 SGHTA and CDR2 FQGNSA come from the germline V gene. In DNA, the CDR3 is TGTGCCAGCAGCTTCGGGACTCGGGATACGCAGTATTTT. This encodes CASSFGTRDTQYF. The full variable domain, its missing parts supplied by reference TRBV7-2 and TRBJ2-3, is GAGVSQSPSNKVTEKGKDVELRCDPISGHTALYWYRQSLGQGLEFLIYFQGNSAPDKSGLPSDRFSAERTGGSVSTLTIQRTQQEDSAVYLCASSFGTRDTQYFGPGTRLTVL.

The chain employs TRBV9 and TRBJ2-3; unclear D gene. Germline V gives CDR1 SGDLS, CDR2 YYNGEE. CDR3 length: 13 residues. With 0 bases removed from V and 3 bases from J, the gap between germline ends came to 5 bases. The CDR3 sequence is CASSVARTDTQYF. CDR3 coding DNA: TGTGCCAGCAGCGTAGCCAGAACAGATACGCAGTATTTT. The whole variable domain, remainder taken from reference TRBV9 and TRBJ2-3, is DSGVTQTPKHLITATGQRVTLRCSPRSGDLSVYWYQQSLDQGLQFLIQYYNGEERAKGNILERFSAQQFPDLHSELNLSSLELGDSALYFCASSVARTDTQYFGPGTRLTVL.

The rearrangement links TRBV6-5 to TRBJ2-6; D remains ambiguous. With 0 bases removed from V and 0 bases from J, the gap between germline ends came to 6 bases. Per germline, CDR1 MNHEY and CDR2 SVGAGI. CDR3 size: 16 residues. The CDR3 DNA follows: TGTGCCAGCAGTTACTCGGCCCTCTCTGGGGCCAACGTCCTGACTTTC. Its protein product is CASSYSALSGANVLTF.

Here the CDR3 reads CASSINRANEQFF. Here the CDR3 DNA reads TGTGCCAGTAGTATAAACAGGGCCAATGAGCAGTTCTTC. This chain connects TRBV19 to TRBJ2-1; possible D gene TRBD1, 6 bases. This CDR3 contains 13 residues. V gave up 2 bases and J gave up 6 bases, with 8 bases separating them. Germline values: CDR1 LNHDA, CDR2 SQIVND (reference sequence).

This chain uses TRBV28 with TRBJ2-3, with 9 bases aligning to TRBD1. The ends lost 5 bases at V and 3 bases at J; junction bases unmatched: 6. The length of the CDR3 is 15 residues. Germline V gene sequence: CDR1 MDHEN, CDR2 SYDVKM. The DNA for the CDR3 is TGTGCCAGCAGTCCCGGGGACAGGGAAACAGATACGCAGTATTTT. Translation: CASSPGDRETDTQYF.

This clone showed up just a few times. This chain connects TRBV5-1 to TRBJ2-4, with 8 positions matching TRBD1. The CDR3 sequence is 15 residues long. The V segment lost 0 bases and the J segment 9 bases; nucleotides outside the gene matches: 8. The germline gives CDR1 SGHRS, CDR2 YFSETQ. The CDR3 coding sequence is TGCGCCAGCAGCTTGGAGCGGCAGGGGGCGGGCATTCAGTACTTC. Its protein is CASSLERQGAGIQYF.

The chain joins TRBV7-3 to TRBJ1-4; TRBD1 matches at 7 bases. The V gene end was trimmed by 3 bases and the J gene end by 8 bases; junction bases not matched to a gene: 12. The CDR3 covers 16 residues. Looked up from germline, CDR1 is SGHTA and CDR2 is FQGTGA. CDR3 region: CASSLAVGQGVEKLFF. The CDR3 nucleotides read TGTGCCAGCAGCTTGGCCGTAGGGCAGGGGGTAGAAAAACTGTTTTTT.

The chain employs TRBV7-2 and TRBJ2-2; TRBD1 agrees at 8 bases. CDR1 SGHTA and CDR2 FQGNSA come from the germline V gene. The CDR3 runs 14 residues. The V gene end was trimmed by 3 bases and the J gene end by 4 bases; junction bases not matched to a gene: 1. This CDR3 is CASSLTGVTGELFF. The CDR3 DNA follows: TGTGCCAGCAGCTTGACAGGGGTCACCGGGGAGCTGTTTTTT.

The CDR3 DNA sequence: TGTGCCAGCAGTCCACAGGGGGGGGGTGGCTACACCTTC. Encoded protein: CASSPQGGGGYTF. The chain couples TRBV28 to TRBJ1-2, with 8 bases fitting TRBD1. Trimming removed 5 bases from V and 7 bases from J; junction bases left unmatched: 6. Germline V CDR1 and CDR2: MDHEN, SYDVKM. The CDR3 is made up of 13 amino acids.

This clone was observed once. This rearrangement joins TRBV6-2 or TRBV6-3 to TRBJ1-5, with 9 positions matching TRBD1. The germline V gene encodes CDR1 MNHEY and CDR2 SVGEGT. The CDR3 has 17 residues. V lost 2 bases, J lost 1 base, and 6 bases stayed unmatched. The CDR3 is CASSYGDRAASNQPQHF. The CDR3 nucleotides are TGTGCCAGCAGTTACGGGGACAGGGCTGCAAGCAATCAGCCCCAGCATTTT.

This clone was observed a few times. The gene calls are TRBV4-2 and TRBJ2-2; 12 bases are a match to TRBD2. CDR1 and CDR2 (germline): LGHNA, YNFKEQ. This CDR3 is built from 19 residues. V was pared by 0 bases and J by 4 bases, with 9 bases of the junction left unmatched. In nucleotides, the CDR3 is TGTGCCAGCAGCCAAGATGGCCTAGCGGGAGGGCCGTCCACCGGGGAGCTGTTTTTT. It is translated as CASSQDGLAGGPSTGELFF.

J is TRBJ2-5 and V is TRBV5-4, with D possibly matching TRBD1 (6 bases). The germline V gene encodes CDR1 SGHNT and CDR2 YYREEE (reference sequence). CDR3 size: 14 residues. Trimming took 0 bases from V and 3 from J, leaving 9 bases between them. The CDR3 protein is CASSLDRDKETQYF. The CDR3 DNA reads as TGTGCCAGCAGCTTGGACAGGGACAAAGAGACCCAGTACTTC.

The CDR3 region is CASSPLASTGGQLGKLFF. The CDR3 DNA reads TGTGCCAGCAGCCCCCTTGCGTCGACGGGAGGACAGCTGGGAAAACTGTTTTTT. The V and J genes are TRBV7-9 and TRBJ1-4, with a weak D call TRBD1 (6 bases). Germline V gene data show CDR1 as SEHNR and CDR2 as FQNEAQ (reference sequence). The CDR3 is 18 residues long. Trimming shortened V by 5 bases and J by 10 bases, and 29 bases separated the two germline ends.

This clone was detected a few times. The J gene is TRBJ1-2, the V gene TRBV28, with no clear D. CDR1 is MDHEN, CDR2 SYDVKM, per germline. The length of the CDR3 is 15 residues. V dropped 6 bases and J dropped 4 bases, with 18 bases sitting between them. Here the CDR3 DNA reads TGTGCCAGCAGACGCCTACACTACATGGGCTATGGCTACACCTTC. It encodes CASRRLHYMGYGYTF.

The chain joins TRBV5-5 to TRBJ1-4; D gene ambiguous. The CDR3 covers 15 residues. Trimming left V 1 base short and J 7 bases short, with 14 bases between. CDR1 is SGHKS and CDR2 is YYEKEE in the germline V gene (reference sequence). CDR3 in amino acids: CASSLRGTPGEKLFF. CDR3 nucleotide sequence: TGTGCCAGCAGCTTGAGAGGAACGCCCGGTGAAAAACTGTTTTTT. Full variable domain (missing parts from reference TRBV5-5 and TRBJ1-4): DAGVTQSPTHLIKTRGQQVTLRCSPISGHKSVSWYQQVLGQGPQFIFQYYEKEERGRGNFPDRFSARQFPNYSSELNVNALLLGDSALYLCASSLRGTPGEKLFFGSGTQLSVL.

The rearrangement joins TRBV30 to TRBJ1-1; D gene uncertain. This CDR3 contains 12 residues. Germline V lookup: CDR1 GTSNPN, CDR2 SVGIG (reference sequence). The V and J ends lost 4 bases and 2 bases respectively, with 8 bases between them. The CDR3 DNA reads as TGTGCCTGGACCAGTTTTAACACTGAAGCTTTCTTT. This gives the protein CAWTSFNTEAFF.

The J gene is TRBJ2-5, the V gene TRBV28; D is ambiguous. Trimming took off 1 base at V and 3 bases at J, with 6 bases between the two ends. The germline V gene has CDR1 MDHEN and CDR2 SYDVKM. CDR3 size: 13 residues. The CDR3 nucleotides are TGTGCCAGCAGTTTATACGGAGAAGAGACCCAGTACTTC. It specifies CASSLYGEETQYF.

The chain carries TRBV30 and TRBJ2-7; TRBD1 agrees at 7 bases. Losses at the gene ends were 0 bases for V and 4 bases for J; bases not matched to a gene: 0. Germline values: CDR1 GTSNPN, CDR2 SVGIG (reference sequence). The CDR3 contains 12 residues. The CDR3 region is CAWSVQGYEQYF. CDR3 DNA sequence: TGTGCCTGGAGTGTACAGGGGTACGAGCAGTACTTC.

This chain uses TRBV5-1 with TRBJ2-3, with 7 bases fitting TRBD1. Germline values: CDR1 SGHRS, CDR2 YFSETQ. Germline trimming cut 7 bases from V and 6 bases from J; bases unmatched to any gene: 14. The CDR3 contains 15 residues. Here the CDR3 reads CASSGDRVLPDTQYF. CDR3 nucleotides: TGCGCCAGCTCCGGAGACAGGGTCCTTCCCGATACGCAGTATTTT.

The V gene is TRBV19, the J gene TRBJ1-4; no firm D call. The CDR3 has 16 residues. Trimming shortened V by 5 bases and J by 0 bases, and 13 bases separated the two germline ends. Germline V gives CDR1 LNHDA, CDR2 SQIVND (reference sequence). CDR3 in DNA: TGTGCCAGTAGTTCCTCCTCTTCGGCAACTAATGAAAAACTGTTTTTT. This encodes CASSSSSSATNEKLFF.

The gene calls are TRBV9 and TRBJ2-1; TRBD2 agrees at 14 bases. In germline, CDR1 is SGDLS, CDR2 YYNGEE. CDR3 size: 18 residues. V lost 3 bases, J lost 0 bases, and 5 bases stayed unmatched. The CDR3 sequence: CASSGGTSGGSSYNEQFF. As DNA, the CDR3 is TGTGCCAGCAGCGGAGGGACTAGCGGGGGTAGCTCCTACAATGAGCAGTTCTTC.

This chain links TRBV4-1 with TRBJ2-1; 10 positions agree with TRBD2. Germline V CDR1 and CDR2: MGHRA, YSYEKL. The CDR3 runs to 14 residues. V lost 7 bases, J lost 6 bases, and 6 bases stayed unmatched. As DNA, the CDR3 is TGCGCCAGCATGGAAGCGGGAGGGCCCAATGAGCAGTTCTTC. This codes for CASMEAGGPNEQFF.

The V call is TRBV18, the J call TRBJ2-2; 8 bases match TRBD2. Per germline, CDR1 KGHSH and CDR2 LQKENI. The CDR3 has 16 residues. With 2 bases clipped from V and 2 bases from J, the junction kept 4 bases outside the gene matches. CDR3 protein: CASSPLTSGNTGELFF. The DNA for the CDR3 is TGTGCCAGCTCACCATTAACTAGCGGAAACACCGGGGAGCTGTTTTTT.

The rearrangement links TRBV5-5 to TRBJ1-3; D may be TRBD1 (5 bases). This CDR3 is built from 15 residues. CDR1 is SGHKS, CDR2 YYEKEE, per germline (reference sequence). The ends were cut back, 0 bases at V and 1 base at J, with 8 bases in the middle. The CDR3 is CASSLGGASGNTIYF. CDR3 bases: TGTGCCAGCAGCTTGGGGGGCGCGTCTGGAAACACCATATATTTT. Together with reference TRBV5-5 and TRBJ1-3, the CDR3 gives the full variable domain: DAGVTQSPTHLIKTRGQQVTLRCSPISGHKSVSWYQQVLGQGPQFIFQYYEKEERGRGNFPDRFSARQFPNYSSELNVNALLLGDSALYLCASSLGGASGNTIYFGEGSWLTVV.

This clone was recorded a few times. V usage is TRBV7-3 and J usage is TRBJ2-1, with D possibly TRBD2 on 5 matching bases. Germline assignment: CDR1 SGHTA and CDR2 FQGTGA. CDR3 length equals 15 residues. Trimming removed 0 bases from V and 6 bases from J, with 12 bases in between. The CDR3 loop reads CASSLTRDTGNEQFF. DNA for the CDR3: TGTGCCAGCAGCTTAACCCGGGATACTGGCAATGAGCAGTTCTTC.

The chain couples TRBV11-2 to TRBJ1-2; D not certain. Germline CDR1 reads SGHAT; CDR2 reads FQNNGV. Trimming stripped 1 base from V and 0 bases from J, with 18 bases between. The CDR3 is made up of 18 amino acids. The CDR3 nucleotides read TGTGCCAGCAGCTTAGTTGGAGGGAGGCAAACTCCTAACTATGGCTACACCTTC. Its protein product is CASSLVGGRQTPNYGYTF.

V gene TRBV7-2 combines with J gene TRBJ2-5, with 7 bases aligning to TRBD2. V was pared by 3 bases and J by 5 bases, with 9 bases of the junction left unmatched. Germline loops: CDR1 SGHTA, CDR2 FQGNSA. The CDR3 covers 15 residues. The CDR3 spells CASSLSGFGGETQYF. The CDR3, as DNA: TGTGCCAGCAGCTTGTCTGGGTTCGGGGGGGAGACCCAGTACTTC. Full variable domain (rest looked up from reference TRBV7-2 and TRBJ2-5): GAGVSQSPSNKVTEKGKDVELRCDPISGHTALYWYRQSLGQGLEFLIYFQGNSAPDKSGLPSDRFSAERTGGSVSTLTIQRTQQEDSAVYLCASSLSGFGGETQYFGPGTRLLVL.

V and J are TRBV6-6 and TRBJ1-2; TRBD1 is a possible D gene (5 bases). Trimming cost V 0 bases and J 9 bases, with 14 bases left between them. This CDR3 is 14 amino acids long. Germline CDR1 reads MNHNY; CDR2 reads SVGAGI (reference sequence). This chain's CDR3 is CASSYSNTDNSYTF. In nucleotides, the CDR3 is TGTGCCAGCAGTTACTCGAACACGGACAATAGCTACACCTTC.

The chain recombines TRBV28 with TRBJ2-5, with TRBD2 identical over 9 bases. Germline lookup yields CDR1 MDHEN and CDR2 SYDVKM. J was trimmed by 4 bases and V by 6 bases; bases with no gene match: 15. CDR3 length: 17 residues. This CDR3 reads CASSQTPGLAHGETQYF. CDR3 in DNA: TGTGCCAGCAGCCAAACCCCGGGACTAGCACATGGAGAGACCCAGTACTTC.

This clone was seen a few times. The J gene is TRBJ1-4, the V gene TRBV4-2, with D possibly being TRBD1 (5 bases). Germline V gives CDR1 LGHNA, CDR2 YNFKEQ. Trimming removed 0 bases from V and 8 bases from J, with 16 bases in between. CDR3 length: 16 residues. The DNA for the CDR3 is TGTGCCAGCAGCCAAGATCGGACACAACCCGAAGAAAAACTGTTTTTT. Translated: CASSQDRTQPEEKLFF.